A single sample is the source of the 10 T cell receptor beta chains below, sequenced in a study of T-cell memory formation after mild COVID-19. One entry per CDR3 protein results from TCRdb running MiXCR on the 5' RACE reads. The sample holds 85,000 to 120,000 distinct CDR3 sequences, 12% seen once. Sequences were obtained from PBMCs or a T cell subset sorted from them (not recorded which). These receptors all stem from an adult woman who had mild COVID-19 (a few samples of this study predate the infection). Cell type and time point are not known.

The chain couples TRBV2 to TRBJ1-1; D not certain. Deletions cut 4 bases from V and 3 bases from J, with 15 bases between. In germline, CDR1 is SNHLY, CDR2 FYNNEI. There are 15 residues in the CDR3. This CDR3 reads CASSALDGPYTEAFF. CDR3 DNA sequence: TGTGCCAGCAGTGCATTGGACGGTCCTTACACTGAAGCTTTCTTT.

This clonotype was detected only a few times. The chain couples TRBV29-1 to TRBJ1-1; D is unclear. The V end lost 7 bases, the J end lost 1 base, and 13 bases lay between the germline ends. Germline values: CDR1 SQVTM, CDR2 ANQGSEA. The CDR3 length is 13 residues. The CDR3 coding sequence is TGCAGCGCTACCGCGCCTCCGAACACTGAAGCTTTCTTT. Translated, it gives CSATAPPNTEAFF.

The chain couples TRBV27 to TRBJ1-1; D is unresolved. Germline V lookup: CDR1 MNHEY, CDR2 SMNVEV (reference sequence). The CDR3 spans 12 residues. V lost 10 bases and J lost 5, with 14 bases in between. The CDR3 spells CATGISGTEAFF. Written as DNA, the CDR3 is TGTGCCACCGGCATCTCGGGAACTGAAGCTTTCTTT.

This clonotype occurred a few times. CDR3 nucleotides: TGCAGTGCTAGAGACCCTCTTAACCCAGGATGGGGGGCGGATACGCAGTATTTT. This gives the protein CSARDPLNPGWGADTQYF. The V and J genes are TRBV20-1 and TRBJ2-3; D possibly uses TRBD1 or TRBD2 (6 bases each). From germline, CDR1 is DFQATT and CDR2 SNEGSKA (reference sequence). The ends were cut back, 0 bases at V and 6 bases at J, with 25 bases in the middle. The CDR3 is 18 residues long.

This clonotype was recorded many times. The V and J genes are TRBV7-9 and TRBJ2-7; D remains unclear. This CDR3 contains 11 residues. V dropped 3 bases and J dropped 7 bases, with 7 bases sitting between them. CDR1 and CDR2 (germline): SEHNR, FQNEAQ (reference sequence). The CDR3 DNA reads TGTGCCAGCAGCTTGTCCTGGGAGCAGTACTTC. It is translated as CASSLSWEQYF.

This clonotype turned up a few times. The CDR3, as DNA: TGTGCCAGCAGTTACTCGATTTTCGGATCCAGGACAGGGGGCACCGGGGAGCTGTTTTTT. Protein sequence: CASSYSIFGSRTGGTGELFF. J is TRBJ2-2 and V is TRBV6-2 or TRBV6-3; 10 bases are a match to TRBD1. V shed 0 bases and J 4 bases; nucleotides not matched to a gene: 14. The CDR3 sequence is 20 residues long. Germline V gene sequence: CDR1 MNHEY, CDR2 SVGEGT.

This clonotype was detected only a few times. The chain joins TRBV7-9 to TRBJ2-7, with 10 bases fitting TRBD1. Looked up from germline, CDR1 is SEHNR and CDR2 is FQNEAQ (reference sequence). V was clipped by 4 bases and J by 0 bases; unmatched bases: 3. This CDR3 has 15 residues. The CDR3 here is CASSSGTGVSYEQYF. CDR3 DNA: TGTGCCAGCAGCTCCGGGACAGGGGTCTCCTACGAGCAGTACTTC.

The rearrangement links TRBV19 to TRBJ1-1; a possible D gene is TRBD1 (6 bases). The germline CDR1 and CDR2 sequences are LNHDA and SQIVND (reference sequence). The CDR3 spans 15 residues. The ends were cut back, 3 bases at V and 1 base at J, with 12 bases in the middle. CDR3 in amino acids: CASSIIQGGNTEAFF. CDR3 DNA: TGTGCCAGTAGTATCATACAGGGCGGGAACACTGAAGCTTTCTTT.

This clonotype has only a few counts. The rearrangement joins TRBV29-1 to TRBJ2-1; 7 bases map to TRBD1. V lost 4 bases and J lost 0; bases outside the gene matches: 6. The germline CDR1 and CDR2 sequences are SQVTM and ANQGSEA. CDR3 size: 15 residues. The CDR3 DNA sequence: TGCAGCGTTGCCCCCCCAGGGGGCTCCTACAATGAGCAGTTCTTC. Residues: CSVAPPGGSYNEQFF.

The chain employs TRBV4-1 and TRBJ2-7, with D possibly TRBD1 on 5 matching bases. V lost 1 base and J lost 3, with 10 bases in between. Germline assignment: CDR1 MGHRA and CDR2 YSYEKL. There are 14 residues in the CDR3. CDR3 nucleotide sequence: TGCGCCAGCAGCCAAGCGACAGCCGACTACGAGCAGTACTTC. As protein: CASSQATADYEQYF.